This TCR beta chain appears in the sequencing data of a study of memory CD4+ T cells and cytomegalovirus serostatus. Study information: Of the healthy Belgian adults, 9 were CMV seropositive and about two dozen seronegative. Points from the study as a whole: Suggested: most of the CMV-linked TCR signature lies in CD4+ memory cells.

The sort gate was single viable CD3+CD4+CD8-CD45RO+ cells for memory CD4+ T cells. Positive selection with CD4 microbeads enriched total CD4+ T cells. In the authors' workflow: After removing out-of-frame reads, millions of distinct TCRbeta sequences remained. TCRdb's table, derived via immunoSEQ multiplex PCR, lists solely in-frame clones and lacks some. V and J calls plus clone size are reproduced from that table; the DNA served to infer D and trimming. Of just under 95,000 clones detected, around 80% appear once; the ten largest clones hold 3.5% to 4%. From germline, CDR1 is MDHEN and CDR2 SYDVKM. V was shortened by 10 bases and J by 5 bases, with 18 bases between the two germline ends. The CDR3 spans 13 residues. To note about this clone: Its target is not known.

This receptor was identified in an adult in good health and CMV-seropositive. The material sequenced was memory CD4+ T cells from blood. The V call is TRBV28, the J call TRBJ2-7; D perhaps matches TRBD1 (5 bases). This CDR3 reads CATRPQAGHEQYF. CDR3 in DNA: TGTGCCACCCGCCCCCAGGCAGGGCACGAGCAGTACTTC.